This T cell receptor (beta chain) came from a study of T-cell reconstitution after alpha-beta-depleted transplantation in children. Preparation of the TCRbeta library used unique molecular identifiers. Each CDR3 protein is one row after TCRdb ran MiXCR on the PCR reads. The sample shows hundreds of thousands of distinct CDR3 sequences, roughly a tenth of them seen only once. This clonotype was detected many times. The CDR3 contains 15 residues. J lost 3 bases, V lost 3 bases, and 5 bases had no gene match. This material consisted of PBMCs from the stem cell graft donor, taken from the stem cell graft. This chain uses TRBV12-3 or TRBV12-4 with TRBJ1-5, with 7 nucleotides matching TRBD1. This TCR was recovered from a human donor who donated a stem cell graft to a child with acute myeloid leukemia. Here the CDR3 reads CASSFSGTDNQPQHF. CDR3 coding DNA: TGTGCCAGCAGTTTCTCCGGGACAGACAATCAGCCCCAGCATTTT.